The rows below give T cell receptor beta chains drawn from one sample of a study of blood T cell repertoires in COVID-19. This table comes from immunoSEQ multiplex PCR, and its TCRdb copy is limited to in-frame clones, with some not included. The sample carries about 100,000 clones, approximately 92% recorded once. The specimen sequenced was peripheral blood. Receptor source: a man between 65 and 85 years old with acute or convalescent COVID-19. Both conserved end residues are trimmed from each CDR3. The order of the fields is D gene, clone size, CDR3 length, V gene, CDR3 protein. D genes are given only for firm matches. A clone size is listed for some rows: how often the clone was seen (once, few, many), or a class if it is expanded.

TRBD1 | . | 11 | TRBV7-2 | ASSFDRGSAQH
. | . | 11 | TRBV6-6 | ASSKTQNYGYT
. | . | 15 | TRBV13 | ASSFDPARGFDNEQF
. | . | 15 | TRBV19 | ASSMGSGGVGYNEQF
TRBD2 | . | 10 | TRBV28 | ASRGGYNEQF
. | . | 13 | TRBV12-5 | ASGSPTGASEKLF
. | . | 12 | TRBV6-1 | ASSEPLKNTEAF
TRBD1 | . | 13 | TRBV28 | ASTEPTTGGNIQY
. | . | 12 | TRBV10-3 | AISERGTNQPQH
TRBD1 | . | 11 | TRBV24-1 | ATSDGTGGEQY
. | . | 13 | TRBV7-2 | ASSLMDTAGNTIY
TRBD2 | . | 13 | TRBV13 | ASSYPTRGNHEQY
TRBD1 | . | 13 | TRBV27 | ASSPWTGTNQPQH
TRBD2 | . | 16 | TRBV19 | ASSNAGTSGPSSYEQY
TRBD2 | . | 14 | TRBV13 | ASSINSGTATDTQY
TRBD1 | . | 12 | TRBV5-1 | ASSEQGGLQPQH
TRBD2 | . | 10 | TRBV6-6 | ASSLAGETPY
. | . | 13 | TRBV4-3 | ASSQELYAGPEAF
TRBD2 | . | 13 | TRBV6-5 | ASSQTWLAGHEQF
TRBD1 | few | 12 | TRBV27 | ASSWGTDYNEQF
TRBD1 | once | 13 | TRBV7-8 | ASSPDRGLIGELF
. | . | 11 | TRBV27 | ATGVSGDSPLH
TRBD1 | . | 13 | TRBV5-1 | ASSLSDRGYNEQF
. | . | 12 | TRBV2 | ASSEATTVETQY
. | . | 12 | TRBV2 | ASSSRDSVYEQY
. | . | 14 | TRBV11-3 | ASSQRLLLYTGELF
TRBD1 | . | 14 | TRBV7-9 | ASSPILGQGAQPQH
. | . | 13 | TRBV19 | ASKSLNRENQPQH
TRBD1 | . | 11 | TRBV12-3/TRBV12-4 | ASGQGRVYGYT
TRBD2 | once | 12 | TRBV9 | ASSALAGSDTQY
. | . | 11 | TRBV5-1 | ASSSGTSDEQY
. | few | 11 | TRBV10-1 | ASPPASRREQY
. | once | 12 | TRBV3-1/TRBV3-2 | ASSQEGQHYGYT
. | . | 10 | TRBV28 | ASRLPGSPLH
. | . | 14 | TRBV7-2 | ASSLAPPGINQPQH
TRBD1 | . | 13 | TRBV7-2 | ASSKGQLPNQPQH
TRBD1 | . | 13 | TRBV6-5 | ASRPGTGGYNEQF
. | . | 9 | TRBV12-5 | ASGGSYEQY
. | . | 12 | TRBV19 | ASSGNRAFTEAF
. | . | 10 | TRBV2 | ASTWRATEAF
TRBD2 | . | 14 | TRBV2 | ASSRRLAGEADTQY
. | once | 13 | TRBV5-6 | ASSLLGLSTDTQY
. | . | 12 | TRBV16 | ASRHGGINQPQH
TRBD1 | . | 10 | TRBV2 | ASRTGAWRLF
. | . | 12 | TRBV2 | ASSTRGGNTEAF
. | . | 11 | TRBV19 | ASSASVVETQY
. | . | 15 | TRBV18 | ASSPIGQGQRLDTQY
TRBD1 | . | 11 | TRBV15 | ATSITRGTEAF
TRBD1 | . | 10 | TRBV30 | AWDRGDQPQH
TRBD1 | once | 14 | TRBV10-3 | AISDPGTVLTYEQY
TRBD1 | . | 12 | TRBV18 | ASSPPGTGDEQY
. | . | 14 | TRBV18 | ASSQFQGSTNEKLF
. | . | 12 | TRBV9 | ASSPRSHTYEQY
TRBD1 | . | 12 | TRBV7-3 | ASSPNRGGQPQH
TRBD2 | . | 15 | TRBV27 | ASSIALAGGPGNEQF
. | . | 12 | TRBV19 | ASSMAGSGNTIY
. | . | 11 | TRBV19 | ASSIAVQETQY